What follows are 2 T cell receptor beta chains derived from one specimen sequenced in a study of T-cell memory formation after mild COVID-19. A single record per CDR3 protein comes from TCRdb applying MiXCR to the 5' RACE reads. The data contain just over 200,000 distinct CDR3 sequences, around 9.1% of them singletons. Sequenced input: PBMCs or a T cell subset sorted from them (not recorded which). The receptors stem from a man in his late teens or twenties who had mild COVID-19 (a few samples of this study predate the infection). Cell type and time point are not known.

Concerning this clonotype: Its ends do not fully match the called genes, so a read error is possible. The chain couples TRBV3-1 to TRBJ2-1; D remains ambiguous. Germline values: CDR1 LGHDT, CDR2 YNNKEL (reference sequence). This CDR3 contains 12 residues. This CDR3 reads CASSARNNERFF. The CDR3 DNA reads as TGTGCCAGTTCCGCCAGAAACAATGAGCGGTTCTTC.

This chain links TRBV5-1 with TRBJ1-6, with TRBD1 identical over 8 bases. Looked up from germline, CDR1 is SGHRS and CDR2 is YFSETQ. The CDR3 covers 16 residues. V lost 4 bases to trimming and J lost 6 bases; unmatched junction nucleotides: 9. CDR3 in amino acids: CASSQGQGPFNSPLHF. DNA of the CDR3: TGCGCCAGCAGCCAAGGACAGGGTCCCTTTAATTCACCCCTCCACTTT.